A selection of T cell receptor beta chains follows, all from one sample in a study of blood T cells in healthy people across ages. TCRdb itself ran the 5' RACE reads through MiXCR, one entry per CDR3 protein. This table holds approximately 810,000 distinct CDR3 sequences, more than 25% found once. The sample was blood. These receptors all come from a woman aged 80 or over in good health. The CDR3 runs from the conserved cysteine through the conserved F or W. A D gene is named only where the DNA matches it firmly. Not every row has a clone size; where given, it reads once, few, many or a size class.

>-|TRBV2|TRBJ1-2|few
TGTGCCAGCAGAAAAGATCAGGGCTCCATTGGCTACACCTTC
CASRKDQGSIGYTF
>-|TRBV7-2|TRBJ2-7|many
TGTGCCAGCAGCTTACAGGGTAGGATCTCCTACGAGCAGTACTTC
CASSLQGRISYEQYF
>TRBD1|TRBV7-2|TRBJ1-1|many
TGTGCCAGCAGCCCTAGGGACAGTTTGAACACTGAAGCTTTCTTT
CASSPRDSLNTEAFF
>TRBD1|TRBV29-1|TRBJ1-1|-
TGCAGCGTTGAAAAAACAGGGGGCACTGAAGCTTTCTTT
CSVEKTGGTEAFF
>TRBD1|TRBV9|TRBJ2-5|-
TGTGCCAGCAGCGGGGGTCAGGGGGTTAGAGAGACCCAGTACTTC
CASSGGQGVRETQYF
>TRBD1|TRBV6-5|TRBJ1-1|many
TGTGCCAGCAGTTACTCGCTGCGGGACAGAAAAAACACTGAAGCTTTCTTT
CASSYSLRDRKNTEAFF
>TRBD2|TRBV7-2|TRBJ2-1|-
TGTGCCAGCAGCTTAACGATAGGACTAGCGGGGGTTGACAATGAGCAGTTCTTC
CASSLTIGLAGVDNEQFF
>-|TRBV7-8|TRBJ2-3|-
TGTGCCAGCAGCTCGGGGGACCGCACAGATACGCAGTATTTT
CASSSGDRTDTQYF
>-|TRBV2|TRBJ1-2|-
TGTGCCAGCAGGGCCGCCGAGCATGGCTACACCTTC
CASRAAEHGYTF
>TRBD2|TRBV27|TRBJ2-3|many
TGTGCCAGCAGGGGCGGGGGTTGGGATACGCAGTATTTT
CASRGGGWDTQYF